Listed here are 21 T cell receptor beta chains from one sample, sequenced in a study of T-cell memory formation after mild COVID-19. In TCRdb, the 5' RACE reads were re-called with MiXCR into one record per CDR3 protein. Of 350,000 to 500,000 distinct CDR3 sequences listed, around 17% were seen once; the top ten hold 20% to 25%. The sample taken for sequencing was PBMCs or a T cell subset sorted from them (not recorded which). The receptors derive from a man between 18 and 35 years old who had mild COVID-19 (a few samples of this study predate the infection). Cell type and time point are not known.

This clonotype was detected only a few times. The chain has TRBV4-1 and TRBJ1-1, with 8 bases lining up with TRBD1. With V trimmed by 3 bases and J by 1 base, 4 bases remained unmatched. The CDR3 is 15 residues long. The germline V gene encodes CDR1 MGHRA and CDR2 YSYEKL. In DNA form, the CDR3 reads TGCGCCAGCAGCCACGTACAGGGGGGGAACACTGAAGCTTTCTTT. Protein: CASSHVQGGNTEAFF.

This clonotype was detected a few times. This chain connects TRBV2 to TRBJ2-5; D is unclear. Trimming took 4 bases from V and 1 from J, leaving 7 bases between them. There are 13 residues in the CDR3. Looked up from germline, CDR1 is SNHLY and CDR2 is FYNNEI. CDR3 sequence (DNA): TGTGCCAGCAGTGGACTTACCCAAGAGACCCAGTACTTC. It encodes CASSGLTQETQYF.

The V and J genes are TRBV5-1 and TRBJ2-4, with 10 bases identical to TRBD1. Germline CDR1 and CDR2: SGHRS and YFSETQ. V gave up 1 base and J gave up 8 bases; unmatched junction bases: 3. The CDR3 spans 14 residues. The CDR3 sequence: CASSLMGQGYIQYF. The CDR3, as DNA: TGCGCCAGCAGCTTGATGGGACAGGGGTACATTCAGTACTTC.

The table lists this clonotype with a few counts. The rearrangement links TRBV12-3 or TRBV12-4 to TRBJ1-4; possibly TRBD1 for D (5 bases). Trimming stripped 3 bases from V and 7 bases from J, with 12 bases between. This CDR3 comprises 14 residues. CDR3 sequence: CASSLNPGAEKLFF. CDR3 in DNA: TGTGCCAGCAGTTTGAACCCTGGGGCTGAAAAACTGTTTTTT.

V usage is TRBV6-6 and J usage is TRBJ1-5; D is unclear. The germline gives CDR1 MNHNY, CDR2 SVGAGI (reference sequence). The V and J ends lost 0 bases and 9 bases respectively, with 9 bases between them. The CDR3 is 13 residues long. CDR3 nucleotide sequence: TGTGCCAGCAGTTACTCGGTCGAACGGCCCCAGCATTTT. Translation gives CASSYSVERPQHF.

This clonotype has just a few counts. This chain joins TRBV4-3 and TRBJ2-7; 10 nucleotides match TRBD2. The CDR3 contains 15 residues. Germline lookup yields CDR1 LGHNA and CDR2 YSLEER. The V and J ends lost 4 bases and 3 bases, in that order; junction bases with no gene match: 6. CDR3 region: CASSLLAGAIYEQYF. The CDR3 nucleotides read TGCGCCAGCAGCCTCCTAGCGGGGGCCATCTACGAGCAGTACTTC.

This chain connects TRBV6-5 to TRBJ2-5; TRBD2 might be the D (5 bases). This CDR3 is 14 amino acids long. From germline, CDR1 is MNHEY and CDR2 SVGAGI. The ends were cut back, 2 bases at V and 3 bases at J, with 10 bases in the middle. The CDR3 DNA sequence: TGTGCCAGCAGTTACCAGGCGGGCGAAGAGACCCAGTACTTC. This encodes CASSYQAGEETQYF.

V usage is TRBV9 and J usage is TRBJ2-5, with 8 bases aligning to TRBD2. Germline V CDR1 and CDR2: SGDLS, YYNGEE. Unmatched junction bases numbered 12, after V lost 1 base and J lost 4 bases. This CDR3 has 17 amino acids. The CDR3 loop reads CASSVSSRAGVGETQYF. CDR3 sequence (DNA): TGTGCCAGCAGCGTATCTAGCAGAGCGGGGGTAGGAGAGACCCAGTACTTC.

This sequence joins TRBV20-1 and TRBJ2-1; 10 bases are shared with TRBD2. The CDR3 consists of 19 residues. J gave up 0 bases and V 3 bases, and 14 bases lay outside the gene matches. Germline V CDR1 and CDR2: DFQATT, SNEGSKA (reference sequence). The DNA for the CDR3 is TGCAGTGCTAGCTTGCTAGGAAGCGGGGGGGTGGCCTCCTACAATGAGCAGTTCTTC. Encoded protein: CSASLLGSGGVASYNEQFF.

The sample holds a few counts of this clonotype. V gene TRBV7-9 combines with J gene TRBJ1-1, with TRBD1 matching 7 bases. Germline V gene sequence: CDR1 SEHNR, CDR2 FQNEAQ (reference sequence). V lost 4 bases and J lost 4; bases outside the gene matches: 9. The CDR3 contains 15 residues. CDR3 sequence: CASSSRQGPSTEAFF. CDR3 nucleotide sequence: TGTGCCAGCAGCTCCCGACAGGGTCCGAGCACTGAAGCTTTCTTT.

There are a few counts of this clonotype. CDR3 in amino acids: CASSPEAWNEKLFF. CDR3 sequence (DNA): TGCGCCAGCAGCCCCGAAGCATGGAATGAAAAACTGTTTTTT. V and J are TRBV5-1 and TRBJ1-4; D uncertain. V lost 4 bases, J lost 5 bases, and 12 bases lay in between. The CDR3 length is 14 residues. Germline V gene sequence: CDR1 SGHRS, CDR2 YFSETQ.

The chain couples TRBV7-2 to TRBJ2-5; 8 bases agree with TRBD1. This CDR3 is 17 amino acids long. V gave up 4 bases and J gave up 2 bases; unmatched junction bases: 12. The germline V gene has CDR1 SGHTA and CDR2 FQGNSA. Here the CDR3 reads CASSSRGRPGRQETQYF. CDR3 DNA sequence: TGTGCCAGCAGCTCCAGGGGGCGCCCAGGGCGGCAAGAGACCCAGTACTTC. Filled out from reference TRBV7-2 and TRBJ2-5, the complete variable domain reads GAGVSQSPSNKVTEKGKDVELRCDPISGHTALYWYRQSLGQGLEFLIYFQGNSAPDKSGLPSDRFSAERTGGSVSTLTIQRTQQEDSAVYLCASSSRGRPGRQETQYFGPGTRLLVL.

The J gene is TRBJ2-3, the V gene TRBV9; 8 bases align to TRBD2. Germline-derived CDR1 and CDR2 are SGDLS and YYNGEE. This CDR3 has 16 residues. V lost 1 base to trimming and J lost 6 bases; unmatched junction nucleotides: 10. The CDR3 nucleotides are TGTGCCAGCAGCGTACTAGCGGGCCATACGGAGGATACGCAGTATTTT. This codes for CASSVLAGHTEDTQYF.

The chain couples TRBV11-2 to TRBJ2-7; D is possibly TRBD1 (6 bases). The length of the CDR3 is 14 residues. Trimming pared 5 bases from V and 2 bases from J, leaving 13 bases between. The germline V gene has CDR1 SGHAT and CDR2 FQNNGV. The DNA for the CDR3 is TGTGCCAGCAGCCTGAAGGGGGTTCCCTACGAGCAGTACGTC. This encodes CASSLKGVPYEQYV.

This clonotype was counted at least ten times. The chain links TRBV6-2 or TRBV6-3 to TRBJ2-3; D is unresolved. Trimming took off 2 bases at V and 0 bases at J, with 9 bases between the two ends. The CDR3 consists of 15 residues. The germline V gene encodes CDR1 MNHEY and CDR2 SVGEGT. The CDR3 region is CASSYIQSSTDTQYF. Here the CDR3 DNA reads TGTGCCAGCAGTTACATACAGTCCAGCACAGATACGCAGTATTTT.

The chain couples TRBV5-5 to TRBJ2-4; 12 bases are shared with TRBD1. The ends lost 0 bases at V and 7 bases at J; junction bases unmatched: 5. CDR3 length equals 16 residues. Germline-derived CDR1 and CDR2 are SGHKS and YYEKEE (reference sequence). Written as DNA, the CDR3 is TGTGCCAGCAGCTTGGGGGACAGGGGGCGGGAGAACATTCAGTACTTC. Its protein product is CASSLGDRGRENIQYF.

The CDR3 nucleotides are TGTGCCAGCAGCTTAAGATTCGCGGTTACGCAGTATTTT. Its translation: CASSLRFAVTQYF. This chain connects TRBV11-1 to TRBJ2-3; D is uncertain. Trimming removed 2 bases from V and 8 bases from J, with 11 bases in between. This CDR3 comprises 13 residues. Germline CDR1 reads SGHAT; CDR2 reads FQDESV (reference sequence). Full variable domain (remainder filled in from reference TRBV11-1 and TRBJ2-3): EAEVAQSPRYKITEKSQAVAFWCDPISGHATLYWYRQILGQGPELLVQFQDESVVDDSQLPKDRFSAERLKGVDSTLKIQPAELGDSAMYLCASSLRFAVTQYFGPGTRLTVL.

The J gene is TRBJ2-5, the V gene TRBV2; 8 positions match TRBD2. Germline values: CDR1 SNHLY, CDR2 FYNNEI. The CDR3 spans 13 residues. The ends lost 6 bases at V and 3 bases at J; junction bases unmatched: 3. CDR3 DNA: TGTGCCAGCAGCCGGGAGGGGGAAGAGACCCAGTACTTC. Its protein is CASSREGEETQYF.

J is TRBJ2-1 and V is TRBV25-1; no definite D call. Germline values: CDR1 MGHDK, CDR2 SYGVNS. The CDR3 is made up of 11 amino acids. The V end lost 4 bases, the J end lost 6 bases, and 4 bases lay between the germline ends. The CDR3 loop reads CASSAINEQFF. The CDR3 nucleotides are TGTGCCAGCAGTGCGATCAATGAGCAGTTCTTC.

This clonotype was observed a few times. The V gene is TRBV10-3, the J gene TRBJ1-1; 12 positions match TRBD1. The germline CDR1 and CDR2 sequences are ENHRY and SYGVKD. V dropped 0 bases and J dropped 2; count of bases not matched to a gene: 1. This CDR3 is 16 amino acids long. The DNA for the CDR3 is TGTGCCATCAGTGAGTCTGGGACAGGGGGCAACACTGAAGCTTTCTTT. Residues: CAISESGTGGNTEAFF.

This clonotype was observed a handful of times. The chain has TRBV9 and TRBJ2-1; D gene uncertain. CDR1 and CDR2 from the germline V gene are SGDLS and YYNGEE. Trimming took 0 bases from V and 5 from J, leaving 6 bases between them. The CDR3 length is 13 residues. CDR3 in amino acids: CASSVGNHNEQFF. DNA of the CDR3: TGTGCCAGCAGCGTAGGAAATCACAATGAGCAGTTCTTC. The whole variable domain, remainder taken from reference TRBV9 and TRBJ2-1, is DSGVTQTPKHLITATGQRVTLRCSPRSGDLSVYWYQQSLDQGLQFLIQYYNGEERAKGNILERFSAQQFPDLHSELNLSSLELGDSALYFCASSVGNHNEQFFGPGTRLTVL.